Listed here are 15 T cell receptor beta chains from one sample, sequenced in a study of beta chain features in type 1 diabetes. Overall study findings and caveats: For Type 1 diabetes patients, all four CD4+ subsets carried TCRB CDR3s that were moderately but significantly shorter.

Expressed TCRB transcripts got sequenced, as all isolated RNA was reverse transcribed. Repertoires were generated with immunoSEQ multiplex PCR, while TCRdb's copy carries only in-frame clones and drops some. This sample carries around 600,000 clones, around an eighth of them seen once, and the ten largest clones take roughly 0.11%. Antigens for these TCRs are unknown. The sequencing input was naive CD4+ T cells from blood. The receptors here all came from a young man with type 1 diabetes.

A few counts support this clone. The J gene is TRBJ1-5, the V gene TRBV30; a possible D gene is TRBD1 (5 bases). This CDR3 spans 14 amino acids. V lost 0 bases and J lost 5, with 11 bases in between. The germline V gene has CDR1 GTSNPN and CDR2 SVGIG (reference sequence). The CDR3 DNA follows: TGTGCCTGGAGTGTAAGGGCAGGGCATCAGCCCCAGCATTTT. It encodes CAWSVRAGHQPQHF.

The J gene is TRBJ1-1, the V gene TRBV6-5, with 7 bases matching TRBD1. Germline V lookup: CDR1 MNHEY, CDR2 SVGAGI. Germline trimming cut 5 bases from V and 11 bases from J; bases unmatched to any gene: 8. The CDR3 is 12 residues long. The chain's CDR3 is CASSNNRGKAFF. CDR3 nucleotide sequence: TGTGCCAGCAGTAATAACAGGGGTAAGGCTTTCTTT.

This clone was seen only a few times. This chain joins TRBV9 and TRBJ2-7, with a possible D match to TRBD2 (5 bases). Trimming removed 4 bases from V and 4 bases from J, with 18 bases in between. CDR1 is SGDLS and CDR2 is YYNGEE in the germline V gene. The CDR3 spans 15 residues. The CDR3 loop reads CASSPATAGLYEQYF. CDR3 in DNA: TGTGCCAGCAGCCCGGCCACTGCCGGACTTTACGAGCAGTACTTC. Full variable domain (outside the CDR3, taken from reference TRBV9 and TRBJ2-7): DSGVTQTPKHLITATGQRVTLRCSPRSGDLSVYWYQQSLDQGLQFLIQYYNGEERAKGNILERFSAQQFPDLHSELNLSSLELGDSALYFCASSPATAGLYEQYFGPGTRLTVT.

The V call is TRBV7-8, the J call TRBJ2-2, with D possibly matching TRBD2 (6 bases). Trimming pared 5 bases from V and 3 bases from J, leaving 10 bases between. CDR3 length: 14 residues. Per the germline V gene, CDR1 is SGHVS and CDR2 is FQNEAQ. CDR3 loop: CASSTREDTGELFF. DNA for the CDR3: TGTGCCAGCAGCACCAGGGAGGACACCGGGGAGCTGTTTTTT.

In its sample, this clone was seen a few times. The same CDR3 is also encoded by other DNA sequences in this sample. The V and J genes are TRBV7-2 and TRBJ1-2; D is ambiguous. The CDR3 is 13 residues long. V lost 1 base and J lost 4, with 7 bases in between. Germline assignment: CDR1 SGHTA and CDR2 FQGNSA. CDR3 DNA: TGTGCCAGCAGCTTAGACAGAAGCTATGGCTACACCTTC. It translates to CASSLDRSYGYTF.

This clone appeared a few times. The genes are TRBV18 and TRBJ2-5; possibly TRBD1 for D (6 bases). The V and J ends lost 3 bases and 5 bases respectively, with 16 bases between them. CDR1 KGHSH and CDR2 LQKENI come from the germline V gene. The CDR3 extends over 15 amino acids. The CDR3 sequence is CASSPRQEEWETQYF. The CDR3 nucleotides are TGTGCCAGCTCACCTAGACAGGAGGAGTGGGAGACCCAGTACTTC.

This rearrangement joins TRBV7-9 to TRBJ1-2, with 8 bases lining up with TRBD1. The V gene's germline CDR1 is SEHNR and CDR2 FQNEAQ (reference sequence). The length of the CDR3 is 14 residues. The V gene end was trimmed by 1 base and the J gene end by 7 bases; junction bases not matched to a gene: 5. The CDR3 nucleotides read TGTGCCAGCAGCTTAGAGGGGACAGGCGGTGGCTACACCTTC. It is translated as CASSLEGTGGGYTF.

This chain connects TRBV5-4 to TRBJ2-1, with unresolved D. Trimming pared 2 bases from V and 7 bases from J, leaving 7 bases between. The CDR3 is 12 residues long. Germline lookup yields CDR1 SGHNT and CDR2 YYREEE (reference sequence). The CDR3 loop reads CASSFTSNEQFF. DNA for the CDR3: TGTGCCAGCAGCTTTACGTCAAATGAGCAGTTCTTC.

This clone occurred a few times. This chain connects TRBV11-3 to TRBJ1-1, with 7 bases fitting TRBD1. Germline V lookup: CDR1 SGHNT, CDR2 YENEEA. V lost 5 bases to trimming and J lost 1 base; unmatched junction nucleotides: 4. The length of the CDR3 is 14 residues. CDR3 coding DNA: TGTGCCAGCAGCCCCAGGGGGTCGAACACTGAAGCTTTCTTT. It specifies CASSPRGSNTEAFF. Drawing the rest from reference TRBV11-3 and TRBJ1-1, the complete variable domain is EAGVVQSPRYKIIEKKQPVAFWCNPISGHNTLYWYLQNLGQGPELLIRYENEEAVDDSQLPKDRFSAERLKGVDSTLKIQPAELGDSAVYLCASSPRGSNTEAFFGQGTRLTVV.

J is TRBJ1-3 and V is TRBV9; D call uncertain. Germline-derived CDR1 and CDR2 are SGDLS and YYNGEE. The CDR3 loop spans 15 amino acids. The germline V and J ends were trimmed by 4 bases and 3 bases, with 14 bases remaining between them. CDR3 DNA sequence: TGTGCCAGCAGCCTCGGGGTCGGAGGTGGAAACACCATATATTTT. Its translation: CASSLGVGGGNTIYF.

The chain recombines TRBV6-1 with TRBJ2-5, with D uncertain. The closer fit of TRBJ2-7 to the DNA end suggests the J call may be wrong. Per germline, CDR1 MNHNS and CDR2 SASEGT. CDR3 length: 14 residues. CDR3: CASSSPHVSYEQYF. The CDR3 DNA is TGTGCCAGCAGTAGTCCTCATGTCTCCTACGAGCAGTACTTC.

The CDR3 sequence is CASSLGSGGYEQYF. The CDR3 nucleotides are TGTGCCAGCAGCTTAGGTTCAGGGGGCTACGAGCAGTACTTC. The J gene is TRBJ2-7, the V gene TRBV7-9; TRBD1 matches 7 bases. Germline V gene lookup returns CDR1 SEHNR and CDR2 FQNEAQ (reference sequence). With 1 base clipped from V and 3 bases from J, the junction kept 3 bases outside the gene matches. This CDR3 comprises 14 residues.

This chain uses TRBV7-2 with TRBJ1-6; no clear D gene. The CDR3 loop spans 19 amino acids. The V end was cut by 3 bases, the J end by 0 bases, with 18 bases between. Germline CDR1 SGHTA, CDR2 FQGNSA. In nucleotides, the CDR3 is TGTGCCAGCAGCTTCATTTTTTCTGGGTCTGGCTCCTATAATTCACCCCTCCACTTT. Translating it yields CASSFIFSGSGSYNSPLHF.

The chain has TRBV19 and TRBJ2-1; TRBD2 matches 8 bases. Germline lookup yields CDR1 LNHDA and CDR2 SQIVND (reference sequence). This CDR3 has 13 amino acids. V shed 6 bases, J shed 7 bases, and the junction held 5 bases outside the gene matches. CDR3 bases: TGTGCCAGTAGCCCTCAGCGGGGGAATGAGCAGTTCTTC. This sequence encodes CASSPQRGNEQFF. The full variable domain, in which reference TRBV19 and TRBJ2-1 provide the parts outside the CDR3, is DGGITQSPKYLFRKEGQNVTLSCEQNLNHDAMYWYRQDPGQGLRLIYYSQIVNDFQKGDIAEGYSVSREKKESFPLTVTSAQKNPTAFYLCASSPQRGNEQFFGPGTRLTVL.

Only a few counts were recorded for this clone. The genes are TRBV30 and TRBJ1-4; perhaps TRBD1 as D (5 bases). CDR3 length: 13 residues. Germline V gene lookup returns CDR1 GTSNPN and CDR2 SVGIG (reference sequence). V dropped 4 bases and J dropped 8 bases, with 14 bases sitting between them. The CDR3 DNA follows: TGTGCCTGGAATGGAGGGGTGGGGGAAAAACTGTTTTTT. It translates to CAWNGGVGEKLFF.